This TCR beta chain was sequenced for a study of T cell responses to AZD1222 COVID-19 vaccine. Study results and limitations: Across spike, vaccine-associated CD4 TCRs were found, dominant at 160-218 and 743-854. The donor cohort was predominantly white British with a female majority, and clonal diversity may have been underestimated.

The CDR3 is 16 amino acids. Germline CDR1 reads LNHNV; CDR2 reads YYDKDF (reference sequence). Trimming removed 1 base from V and 6 bases from J, with 15 bases in between. Of note for this clone: Its matching antigen is unknown.

Measured with immunoSEQ multiplex PCR; TCRdb has only the in-frame clones, and not every one. The sample shows over 150,000 clones, around 90% of them seen only once. This rearrangement joins TRBV15 to TRBJ2-2, with D possibly being TRBD2 (6 bases). Material: peripheral blood, obtained on day 0 of AZD1222 vaccination. This clonotype originated in an adult in good health. CDR3 amino acids: CATSRAGIGGSGELFF. In DNA form, the CDR3 reads TGTGCCACCAGCAGAGCCGGGATCGGGGGATCCGGGGAGCTGTTTTTT.